This T cell receptor beta chain was captured by sequencing in a study of T cell changes during pregnancy in multiple sclerosis. Germline V CDR1 and CDR2: MNHNS, SASEGT. Trimming stripped 6 bases from V and 5 bases from J, with 11 bases between. This CDR3 region has 13 residues. Sequencing was performed with immunoSEQ multiplex PCR; in TCRdb, only in-frame clones are kept and a portion is missing. The table lists approximately 70,000 clones, more than 90% of them singletons. Sequenced material: peripheral blood, taken in the third trimester of pregnancy. This chain joins TRBV6-1 and TRBJ1-5; D perhaps matches TRBD1 (6 bases). The TCR was taken from a female donor with multiple sclerosis, enrolled in a pregnancy study. Written as DNA, the CDR3 is TGTGCCAGCAGGAGGACAGTTGATCAGCCCCAGCATTTT. This codes for CASRRTVDQPQHF.